Listed below are T cell receptor beta chains from one sample, sequenced in a study of blood T cells in healthy people across ages. TCRdb reanalysed the 5' RACE reads using MiXCR and keeps one entry per CDR3 protein. The data contain approximately 580,000 distinct CDR3 sequences, more than 20% of them singletons. The data were also submitted as part of a second study, on T cells of mothers and their children.

The sample comprised blood. Receptor source: a boy aged 5 to 17 in good health. The CDR3 runs from the conserved cysteine through the conserved F or W. The D gene is left open where the match is weak. Clone size, where shown, is once, few, many, or a class for clones that have expanded.

D,J,V,size,DNA,CDR3
NA,TRBJ2-7,TRBV7-6,many,TGTGCCAGCAGCTTAGCCCAGGGACTCCAGTACGAGCAGTACTTC,CASSLAQGLQYEQYF
NA,TRBJ2-3,TRBV7-2,NA,TGTGCCAGCAGCCCGCATGGCAGCACAGATACGCAGTATTTT,CASSPHGSTDTQYF
TRBD1,TRBJ1-2,TRBV7-9,NA,TGTGCCAGCAGCTTACTTACAGGGGGCATTCTCTATGGCTACACCTTC,CASSLLTGGILYGYTF
NA,TRBJ1-1,TRBV4-3,NA,TGCGCCAGCAGCCAGGAGGGAGGGCGAGCTTTCTTT,CASSQEGGRAFF
TRBD2,TRBJ2-7,TRBV7-9,NA,TGTGCCAGCAGCCAAATCGGACTAGCGGGGAACGAGCAGTACTTC,CASSQIGLAGNEQYF
NA,TRBJ2-7,TRBV5-1,few,TGCGCCAGCAGCCCCCACGGGGACTACGAGCAGTACTTC,CASSPHGDYEQYF
TRBD2,TRBJ2-3,TRBV7-2,NA,TGTGCCAGCAGCCCTAGCGGGGGAGTGGGAGATACGCAGTATTTT,CASSPSGGVGDTQYF
TRBD1,TRBJ1-1,TRBV18,NA,TGTGCCAGCTCCCCCGGGACAGAACGTGAAGCTTTCTTT,CASSPGTEREAFF
TRBD1,TRBJ1-1,TRBV29-1,NA,TGCAGCGTTGACCTGGGACAGGGGGCAGCTTTCTTT,CSVDLGQGAAFF
NA,TRBJ1-6,TRBV12-3/TRBV12-4,NA,TGTGCCAGCAGTTGCCTCAGACAGACCAATTCACCCCTCCACTTT,CASSCLRQTNSPLHF
NA,TRBJ2-4,TRBV18,NA,TGTGCCAGCTCAAGGTCTGGGGGCAAAAACATTCAGTACTTC,CASSRSGGKNIQYF
NA,TRBJ2-5,TRBV5-5,NA,TGTGCCAGCAGCTTGGATGGGGGTACGGAGACCCAGTACTTC,CASSLDGGTETQYF
TRBD1,TRBJ2-5,TRBV11-2,many,TGTGCCAGCAGGCGCCGGGACAGGGAGATTTGGGGAGAGACCCAGTACTTC,CASRRRDREIWGETQYF
TRBD1,TRBJ2-3,TRBV7-2,NA,TGTGCCAGCAGCTCCCAACGGGACAGACTCACAGATACGCAGTATTTT,CASSSQRDRLTDTQYF
TRBD2,TRBJ2-1,TRBV24-1,NA,TGTGCCACCAGTGACGGGACTAGCGGCTACAATGAGCAGTTCTTC,CATSDGTSGYNEQFF
NA,TRBJ2-5,TRBV29-1,many,TGCAGCATTGAGGCAAGGCTGGGGGAGACCCAGTACTTC,CSIEARLGETQYF
NA,TRBJ1-1,TRBV9,NA,TGTGCCAGCAGCGTAGCTACGGGGGCGCTGACTGAAGCTTTCTTT,CASSVATGALTEAFF
TRBD1,TRBJ1-2,TRBV9,NA,TGTGCCAGCAGCGGAAACAGGGGACCTTACACCTTC,CASSGNRGPYTF
NA,TRBJ1-6,TRBV2,NA,TGTGCCAGCACCAGAGACGGGGGTTATCCAGGGGATTCACCCCTCCACTTT,CASTRDGGYPGDSPLHF
NA,TRBJ1-1,TRBV6-5,few,TGTGCCAGCACCTCAGGGGCCCTGGTCACTGAAGCTTTCTTT,CASTSGALVTEAFF
NA,TRBJ2-1,TRBV2,NA,TGTGCCAGCACTCCGGGACAAACCTACAATGAGCAGTTCTTC,CASTPGQTYNEQFF
NA,TRBJ2-7,TRBV10-3,few,TGTGCCATCAAGCAGGGGCTATCCTACGAGCAGTACTTC,CAIKQGLSYEQYF
NA,TRBJ2-1,TRBV4-3,NA,TGCGCCAGCAGCCAAATAGGGCGCTCCTACAATGAGCAGTTCTTC,CASSQIGRSYNEQFF
NA,TRBJ1-1,TRBV10-3,NA,TGTGCCATCAGTGAGACCGACAGGGCTTTCTTT,CAISETDRAFF
NA,TRBJ1-4,TRBV4-3,NA,TGCGCCAGCAGTCACGGATCGGGTGAAAAACTGTTTTTT,CASSHGSGEKLFF
TRBD1,TRBJ1-1,TRBV5-1,NA,TGCGCCAGCCACCGATTTACAGGGGTTGAAACAGGTTTCTTT,CASHRFTGVETGFF
NA,TRBJ1-5,TRBV6-5,NA,TGTGCCAGCAGCCCCACCGTTTATAGCAATCAGCCCCAGCATTTT,CASSPTVYSNQPQHF
TRBD2,TRBJ2-1,TRBV28,few,TGTGCCAGCAGTTTCCCCCTAGCGGGGGATAATGAGCAGTTCTTC,CASSFPLAGDNEQFF
TRBD2,TRBJ2-4,TRBV20-1,few,TGCGGGATTGGGGCTAGCGGGGTGGTAGCCAAAAACATTCAGTACTTC,CGIGASGVVAKNIQYF
NA,TRBJ1-2,TRBV7-2,NA,TGTGCCAGCCCGACGACATTCCAAGTGGGGGGGAGAGCTAACTATGGCTACACCTTC,CASPTTFQVGGRANYGYTF
TRBD2,TRBJ2-5,TRBV7-9,NA,TGTGCCAGCAGCTTTGGGACTAGCGGGAACCAAGAGACCCAGTACTTC,CASSFGTSGNQETQYF
TRBD2,TRBJ2-5,TRBV28,NA,TGTGCCAGCAGTTCCTTCACGGGACTAGTGCGAGAGACCCAGTACTTC,CASSSFTGLVRETQYF
TRBD2,TRBJ2-2,TRBV24-1,NA,TGTGCCACCAGTGATCCACGTAGCGGGAGGGCCGATGGCGGGGAGCTGCTTTTT,CATSDPRSGRADGGELLF
TRBD2,TRBJ2-4,TRBV4-2,few,TGTGCCAGCAGCCAAGATCCCCCCGGAGCGGGAGCGAGAAACATTCAGTACTTC,CASSQDPPGAGARNIQYF